This is a list of T cell receptor beta chains from one sample in a study of T cells in Graves' hyperthyroidism and ophthalmopathy. Using its own MiXCR run on the multiplex PCR reads, TCRdb lists one record per CDR3 protein. The table lists roughly 630,000 distinct CDR3 sequences, around 14% of them singletons. Sequencing used blood. The source is a woman in her 30s with Graves' hyperthyroidism. Each CDR3 is given with its conserved first and last residue. Each record gives: CDR3 length, J gene, clone size, D gene, V gene, CDR3 DNA, CDR3 protein. The D gene is left open where the match is weak. Size is omitted from some rows. Given values are once, few, many or a class for expanded clones.

>15|TRBJ2-7|.|.|TRBV9
TGTGCCAGCAGCGTAGGACCTACGGCCCTCTACGAGCAGTACTTC
CASSVGPTALYEQYF
>15|TRBJ2-1|many|.|TRBV7-3
TGTGCCAGCAGCTTAAACGGGGTCGCCTACAATGAGCAGTTCTTC
CASSLNGVAYNEQFF
>16|TRBJ2-1|few|TRBD2|TRBV19
TGTGCCAGTAGTACCCCCTCCAGCGGGAGGGTGAATGAGCAGTTCTTC
CASSTPSSGRVNEQFF
>13|TRBJ2-4|many|.|TRBV7-2
TGTGCCAGCAGCCCGCGGGACAGAAACATTCAGTACTTC
CASSPRDRNIQYF
>15|TRBJ1-4|.|.|TRBV3-1
TGTGCCAGCAGCCAAGAACAGAAAAGGGATGAAAAACTGTTTTTT
CASSQEQKRDEKLFF
>16|TRBJ2-1|few|TRBD1|TRBV29-1
TGCAGCGTTGATTGGGGGTTCGGGACAGGCTACAATGAGCAGTTCTTC
CSVDWGFGTGYNEQFF
>14|TRBJ2-1|many|.|TRBV5-5
TGTGCCAGCAGCGCTACTAAGGCCTACAATGAGCAGTTCTTC
CASSATKAYNEQFF
>15|TRBJ2-2|.|.|TRBV7-2
TGTGCCAGCAGCTTGGGCACAACGAGCACCGGGGAGCTGTTTTTT
CASSLGTTSTGELFF
>11|TRBJ2-7|.|.|TRBV29-1
TGCAGCGGGATAGGGGGGCGCGAGCAGTACTTC
CSGIGGREQYF
>15|TRBJ1-5|.|TRBD1|TRBV2
TGTGCCAGCAGTGTAGGAGGGACAGGGGCCCAGCCCCAGCATTTT
CASSVGGTGAQPQHF
>14|TRBJ2-7|few|.|TRBV19
TGTGCCAGTAGTGTTACCGGGACGCTCGACGAGCAGTACTTC
CASSVTGTLDEQYF
>16|TRBJ2-4|.|.|TRBV6-5
TGTGCCAGCAGTTACACGCCAGGGGCGGGGGAAAACATTCAGTACTTC
CASSYTPGAGENIQYF
>13|TRBJ1-1|many|.|TRBV18
TGTGCCAGCTCACCACCGGGGGTCCCGAACGCTTTCTTT
CASSPPGVPNAFF
>14|TRBJ2-3|.|TRBD2|TRBV11-2
TGTGCCAGCAGCCCAGGACTAGCACCAGATACGCAGTATTTT
CASSPGLAPDTQYF
>15|TRBJ2-5|few|.|TRBV4-3
TGCGCCAGCAGCCAAGGGCCGGTTCCCGAAGAGACCCAGTACTTC
CASSQGPVPEETQYF
>15|TRBJ2-7|few|TRBD2|TRBV15
TGTGCCACCAGCAGAGATCTACGGGAGGTTAACGAGCAGTACTTC
CATSRDLREVNEQYF
>14|TRBJ2-2|many|TRBD2|TRBV19
TGCGCCAGCCGGCTAGCGGGAGTCACCGGGGAGCTGTTTTTT
CASRLAGVTGELFF
>14|TRBJ2-1|.|.|TRBV7-3
TGTGCCAGCAGCCTACAGGGAGGAAGTAATGAGCAGTTCTTC
CASSLQGGSNEQFF
>15|TRBJ2-3|many|TRBD2|TRBV5-1
TGCGCCAGCAGCTTCTCTAGCGGGACGACAGATACGCAGTATTTT
CASSFSSGTTDTQYF
>15|TRBJ2-3|once|.|TRBV3-1
TGTGCCAGCAGCTTGGGGTATTCTAGCACAGATACGCAGTATTTT
CASSLGYSSTDTQYF
>14|TRBJ2-7|many|TRBD2|TRBV20-1
TGCAGTGCTAGTCCGGGCCGGGAGGTAAACGAGCAGTACTTC
CSASPGREVNEQYF
>15|TRBJ2-7|few|TRBD1|TRBV19
TGTGCCAGTAGTGAGGACAGGGAGGATCGGGGCGAGCAGTACTTC
CASSEDREDRGEQYF
>17|TRBJ1-1|.|TRBD1|TRBV5-1
TGCGCCAGCAGCTGGCCCGTGACAGGGCGGGGGAACACTGAAGCTTTCTTT
CASSWPVTGRGNTEAFF
>17|TRBJ2-3|few|TRBD2|TRBV19
TGTGCCAGTAGTAATAACCTAGCGGGAGGGCCTAGGGATACGCAGTATTTT
CASSNNLAGGPRDTQYF
>14|TRBJ2-2|.|.|TRBV5-5
TGTGCCAGCAGCTTCAGGCCTTCCGGGGGGGAGCTGTTTTTT
CASSFRPSGGELFF
>13|TRBJ1-6|many|.|TRBV6-1
TGTGCCAGCAGTGAAAGGGGAGGTTCACCCCTCCACTTT
CASSERGGSPLHF
>17|TRBJ2-4|few|TRBD2|TRBV14
TGTGCCAGCAGCCCGATAGGGACTAGCGACACCAAAAACATTCAGTACTTC
CASSPIGTSDTKNIQYF
>14|TRBJ1-4|.|.|TRBV25-1
TGTGCCAGCAGTGGACATCCAACTAATGAAAAACTGTTTTTT
CASSGHPTNEKLFF
>16|TRBJ2-7|many|.|TRBV5-1
TGCGCCAGCAGCCAGCGACAGGGAGCGGGAAACTACGAGCAGTACTTC
CASSQRQGAGNYEQYF
>13|TRBJ2-1|many|.|TRBV29-1
TGCAGCGTTCTGAACTACTCCTACAATGAGCAGTTCTTC
CSVLNYSYNEQFF
>18|TRBJ2-2|many|TRBD1|TRBV11-2
TGTGCCAGCAGCTTAAACCTTCCCCTGACAGGGCTCGGCGGGGAGCTGTTTTTT
CASSLNLPLTGLGGELFF
>15|TRBJ2-1|many|.|TRBV18
TGTGCCAGCTCACCGGGACTTGGGTCCTACAATGAGCAGTTCTTC
CASSPGLGSYNEQFF
>15|TRBJ1-2|many|TRBD1|TRBV6-6
TGTGCCAGCAGTTACTCAGGTCAGGGGGAGAATGGCTACACCTTC
CASSYSGQGENGYTF
>17|TRBJ1-1|many|.|TRBV20-1
TGCAGTGCTAGAGAAGTACGGGCCTCGGGAAGGAACACTGAAGCTTTCTTT
CSAREVRASGRNTEAFF
>15|TRBJ1-5|.|TRBD1|TRBV18
TGTGCCAGCTCACCAGGACAGGGGGCAAGGCAGCCCCAGCATTTT
CASSPGQGARQPQHF
>15|TRBJ2-7|.|TRBD2|TRBV5-1
TGCGCCAACAGCCGCGGACTAGCGGGAGTAGTCGAGCAGTACTTC
CANSRGLAGVVEQYF
>16|TRBJ2-5|many|TRBD1|TRBV7-9
TGTGCCAGCAGCTTTTTGGCAGGGGGTTTGCAAGAGACCCAGTACTTC
CASSFLAGGLQETQYF
>13|TRBJ2-2|.|TRBD1|TRBV27
TGTGCCAGCAGCAAAACAGGGGCCGGGGAGCTGTTTTTT
CASSKTGAGELFF
>14|TRBJ1-5|.|.|TRBV4-3
TGCGCCAGCAGCCAAGATAGGGGCGCGCAGCCCCAGCATTTT
CASSQDRGAQPQHF
>15|TRBJ2-1|.|TRBD2|TRBV20-1
TGCAGTGCTAGTACCGCCAGGACTAGCGCTTCTGAGCAGTTCTTC
CSASTARTSASEQFF
>13|TRBJ2-3|many|TRBD1|TRBV30
TGTGCCTGGGACAGGGTCCTCACAGATACGCAGTATTTT
CAWDRVLTDTQYF
>14|TRBJ2-5|many|.|TRBV20-1
TGCAGCGTCTTCGGGGGTAATAACCAAGAGACCCAGTACTTC
CSVFGGNNQETQYF
>12|TRBJ1-2|many|.|TRBV29-1
TGCAGCGTTGACAATTTAGCTCCGGGCTACACCTTC
CSVDNLAPGYTF
>13|TRBJ2-7|many|TRBD2|TRBV6-1
TGTGCCAGCAGTGGGGGACTAGGATACGAGCAGTACTTC
CASSGGLGYEQYF
>15|TRBJ1-1|many|TRBD1|TRBV30
TGTGCCTGGAGCAAGAGGACAGGGGGAAACACTGAAGCTTTCTTT
CAWSKRTGGNTEAFF
>13|TRBJ2-7|many|.|TRBV13
TGTGCCAGCAGCTTATCACAGGTGATTGGGCAGTACTTC
CASSLSQVIGQYF
>15|TRBJ2-7|few|.|TRBV7-9
TGTGCCAGCAGCTTCCGGGACGGCCTCCTAGGCGAGCAGTACTTC
CASSFRDGLLGEQYF
>17|TRBJ2-1|.|.|TRBV15
TGTGCCACCAGCAGACCATGGGGGGCTAGCAAGAGCAATGAGCAGTTCTTC
CATSRPWGASKSNEQFF
>17|TRBJ2-1|many|TRBD2|TRBV20-1
TGCAGTGCTAGGTTCTCGACTAGCGGGAGGGCCAAGAATGAGCAGTTCTTC
CSARFSTSGRAKNEQFF
>15|TRBJ1-5|.|.|TRBV28
TGTGCCAGCAGTTTTCGGGGGGCGCGGAATCAGCCCCAGCATTTT
CASSFRGARNQPQHF
>15|TRBJ1-1|few|.|TRBV19
TGTGCCAGTAGTATGGGAAGGGTGAGTGGGACTGAAGCTTTCTTT
CASSMGRVSGTEAFF
>13|TRBJ2-3|.|.|TRBV11-2
TGTGCCAGCAGCTTAGATAACGGAGATACGCAGTATTTT
CASSLDNGDTQYF
>15|TRBJ2-1|many|.|TRBV5-1
TGCGCCAGCAGCAGAACAGGGAACTCCTACAATGAGCAGTTCTTC
CASSRTGNSYNEQFF
>12|TRBJ2-5|many|TRBD1|TRBV28
TGTGCCAGCAGCCAGGGGGCGGAGACCCAGTACTTC
CASSQGAETQYF
>18|TRBJ2-1|many|TRBD2|TRBV24-1
TGTGCCACCAGTGCCGGTCATTTAGCGGGAGGGCCGTACAATGAGCAGTTCTTC
CATSAGHLAGGPYNEQFF
>13|TRBJ1-2|few|.|TRBV29-1
TGCAGCGTTCCACGGGCCGGGGAGGCTGGCTACACCTTC
CSVPRAGEAGYTF
>16|TRBJ2-7|many|.|TRBV29-1
TGCAGCGTTGGGAAGGGGGGGTCCGGAATTTTGCGCGAGCAGTACTTC
CSVGKGGSGILREQYF